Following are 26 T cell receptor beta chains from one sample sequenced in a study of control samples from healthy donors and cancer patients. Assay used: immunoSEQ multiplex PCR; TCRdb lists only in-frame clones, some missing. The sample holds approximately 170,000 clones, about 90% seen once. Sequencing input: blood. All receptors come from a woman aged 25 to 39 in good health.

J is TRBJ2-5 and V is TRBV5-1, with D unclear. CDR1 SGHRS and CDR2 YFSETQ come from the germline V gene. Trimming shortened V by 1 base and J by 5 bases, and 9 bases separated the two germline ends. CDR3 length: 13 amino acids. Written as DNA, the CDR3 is TGCGCCAGCAGCTTGAAGAATCTTGAGACCCAGTACTTC. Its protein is CASSLKNLETQYF. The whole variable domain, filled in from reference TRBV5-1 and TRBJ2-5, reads KAGVTQTPRYLIKTRGQQVTLSCSPISGHRSVSWYQQTPGQGLQFLFEYFSETQRNKGNFPGRFSGRQFSNSRSEMNVSTLELGDSALYLCASSLKNLETQYFGPGTRLLVL.

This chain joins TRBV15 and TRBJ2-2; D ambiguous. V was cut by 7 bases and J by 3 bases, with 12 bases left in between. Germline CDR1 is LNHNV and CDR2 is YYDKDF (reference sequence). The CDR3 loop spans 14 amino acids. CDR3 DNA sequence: TGTGCCACCAAAGGACCTCAGGACACCGGGGAGCTGTTTTTT. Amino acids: CATKGPQDTGELFF.

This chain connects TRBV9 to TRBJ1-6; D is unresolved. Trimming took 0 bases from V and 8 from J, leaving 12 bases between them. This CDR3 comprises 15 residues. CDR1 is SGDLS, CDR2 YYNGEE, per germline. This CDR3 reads CASSVALVSDSPLHF. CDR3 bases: TGTGCCAGCAGCGTAGCACTGGTGTCCGATTCACCCCTCCACTTT. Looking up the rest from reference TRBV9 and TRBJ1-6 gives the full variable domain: DSGVTQTPKHLITATGQRVTLRCSPRSGDLSVYWYQQSLDQGLQFLIQYYNGEERAKGNILERFSAQQFPDLHSELNLSSLELGDSALYFCASSVALVSDSPLHFGNGTRLTVT.

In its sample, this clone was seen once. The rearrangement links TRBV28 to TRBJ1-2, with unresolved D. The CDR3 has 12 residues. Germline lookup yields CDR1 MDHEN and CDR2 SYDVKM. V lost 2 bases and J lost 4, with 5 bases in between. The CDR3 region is CASSLGPYGYTF. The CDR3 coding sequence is TGTGCCAGCAGTTTAGGGCCCTATGGCTACACCTTC.

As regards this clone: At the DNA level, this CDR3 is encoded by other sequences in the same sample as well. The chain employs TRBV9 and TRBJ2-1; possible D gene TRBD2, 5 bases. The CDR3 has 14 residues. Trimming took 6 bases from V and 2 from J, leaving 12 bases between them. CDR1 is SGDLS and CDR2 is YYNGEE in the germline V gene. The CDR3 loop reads CASNPLGAYNEQFF. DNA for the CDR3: TGTGCCAGCAACCCCCTCGGGGCCTACAATGAGCAGTTCTTC.

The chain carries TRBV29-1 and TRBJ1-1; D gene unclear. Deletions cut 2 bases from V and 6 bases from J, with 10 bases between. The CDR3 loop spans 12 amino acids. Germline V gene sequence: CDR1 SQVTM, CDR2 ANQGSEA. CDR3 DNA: TGCAGCGTTGAAAATCCCGGCGCTGAAGCTTTCTTT. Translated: CSVENPGAEAFF.

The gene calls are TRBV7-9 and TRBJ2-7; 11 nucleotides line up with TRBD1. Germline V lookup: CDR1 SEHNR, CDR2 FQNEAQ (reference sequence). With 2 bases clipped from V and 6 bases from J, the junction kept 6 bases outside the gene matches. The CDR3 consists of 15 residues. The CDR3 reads CASSLIGQGAAEQYF. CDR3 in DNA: TGTGCCAGCAGCTTAATAGGACAGGGGGCCGCCGAGCAGTACTTC.

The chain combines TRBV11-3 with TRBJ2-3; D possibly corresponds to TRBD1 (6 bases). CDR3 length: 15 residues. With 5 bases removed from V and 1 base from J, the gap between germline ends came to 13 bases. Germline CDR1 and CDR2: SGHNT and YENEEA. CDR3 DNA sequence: TGTGCCAGCAGCCCTGGGGCAGGGGGCACAGATACGCAGTATTTT. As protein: CASSPGAGGTDTQYF.

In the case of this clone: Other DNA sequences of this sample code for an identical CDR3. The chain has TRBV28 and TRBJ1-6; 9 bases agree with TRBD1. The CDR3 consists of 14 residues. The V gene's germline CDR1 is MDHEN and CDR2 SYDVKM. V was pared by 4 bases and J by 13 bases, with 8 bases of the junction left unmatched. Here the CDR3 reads CASSSTGGNSPLHF. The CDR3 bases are TGTGCCAGCAGTTCGACAGGGGGGAACTCGCCCCTCCACTTT. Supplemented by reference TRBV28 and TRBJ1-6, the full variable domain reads DVKVTQSSRYLVKRTGEKVFLECVQDMDHENMFWYRQDPGLGLRLIYFSYDVKMKEKGDIPEGYSVSREKKERFSLILESASTNQTSMYLCASSSTGGNSPLHFGNGTRLTVT.

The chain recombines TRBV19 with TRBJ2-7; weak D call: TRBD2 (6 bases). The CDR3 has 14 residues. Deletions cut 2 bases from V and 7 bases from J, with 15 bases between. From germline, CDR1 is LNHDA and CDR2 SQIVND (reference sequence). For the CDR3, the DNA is TGTGCCAGTAGTATAACTCAGGGAGGAGGGGAGCAGTACTTC. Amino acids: CASSITQGGGEQYF.

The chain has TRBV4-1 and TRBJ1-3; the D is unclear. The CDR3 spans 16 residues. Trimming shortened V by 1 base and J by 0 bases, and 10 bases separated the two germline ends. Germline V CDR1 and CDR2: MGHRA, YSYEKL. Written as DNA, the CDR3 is TGCGCCAGCAGCCAAGTTCGGGGAAGCTCTGGAAACACCATATATTTT. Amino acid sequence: CASSQVRGSSGNTIYF.

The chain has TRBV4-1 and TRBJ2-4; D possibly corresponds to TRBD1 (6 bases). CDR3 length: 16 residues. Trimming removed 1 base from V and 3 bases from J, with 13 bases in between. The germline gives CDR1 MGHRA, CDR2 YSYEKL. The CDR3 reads CASSQVGAGVKNIQYF. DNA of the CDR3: TGCGCCAGCAGCCAAGTCGGGGCAGGGGTCAAAAACATTCAGTACTTC.

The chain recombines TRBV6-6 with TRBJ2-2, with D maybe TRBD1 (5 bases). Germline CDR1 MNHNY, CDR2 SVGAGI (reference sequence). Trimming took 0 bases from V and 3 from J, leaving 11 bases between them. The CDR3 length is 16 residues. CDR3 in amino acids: CASSYSTDTYTGELFF. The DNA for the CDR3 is TGTGCCAGCAGTTACTCGACAGACACGTACACCGGGGAGCTGTTTTTT.

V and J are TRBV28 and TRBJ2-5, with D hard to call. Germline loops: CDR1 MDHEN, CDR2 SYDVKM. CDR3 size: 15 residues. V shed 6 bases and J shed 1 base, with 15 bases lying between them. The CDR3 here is CASRRTETFQETQYF. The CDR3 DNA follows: TGTGCCAGCAGGCGGACGGAGACGTTCCAAGAGACCCAGTACTTC. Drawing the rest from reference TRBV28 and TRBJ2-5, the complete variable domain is DVKVTQSSRYLVKRTGEKVFLECVQDMDHENMFWYRQDPGLGLRLIYFSYDVKMKEKGDIPEGYSVSREKKERFSLILESASTNQTSMYLCASRRTETFQETQYFGPGTRLLVL.

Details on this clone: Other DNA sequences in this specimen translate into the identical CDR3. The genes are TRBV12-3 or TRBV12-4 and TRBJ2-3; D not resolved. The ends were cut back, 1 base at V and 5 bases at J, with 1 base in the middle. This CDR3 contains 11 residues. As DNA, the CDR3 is TGTGCCAGCAGTTTAGTAGATACGCAGTATTTT. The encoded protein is CASSLVDTQYF.

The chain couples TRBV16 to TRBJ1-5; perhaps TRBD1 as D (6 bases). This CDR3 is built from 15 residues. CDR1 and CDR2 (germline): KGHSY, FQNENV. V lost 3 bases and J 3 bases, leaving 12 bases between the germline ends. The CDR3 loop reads CASSQGGQNNQPQHF. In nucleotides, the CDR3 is TGTGCCAGCAGCCAGGGCGGACAGAACAATCAGCCCCAGCATTTT.

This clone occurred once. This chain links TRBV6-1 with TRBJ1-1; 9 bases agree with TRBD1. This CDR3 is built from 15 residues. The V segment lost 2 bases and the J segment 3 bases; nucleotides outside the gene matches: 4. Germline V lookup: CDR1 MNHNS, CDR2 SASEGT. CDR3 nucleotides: TGTGCCAGCAGTGAATCGGGGACAGGGTACACTGAAGCTTTCTTT. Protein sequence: CASSESGTGYTEAFF.

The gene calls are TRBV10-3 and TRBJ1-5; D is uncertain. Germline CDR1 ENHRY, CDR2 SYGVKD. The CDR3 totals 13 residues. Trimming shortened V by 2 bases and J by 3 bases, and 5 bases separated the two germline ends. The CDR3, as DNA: TGTGCCATCAGTGAGAGGACCAATCAGCCCCAGCATTTT. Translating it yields CAISERTNQPQHF.

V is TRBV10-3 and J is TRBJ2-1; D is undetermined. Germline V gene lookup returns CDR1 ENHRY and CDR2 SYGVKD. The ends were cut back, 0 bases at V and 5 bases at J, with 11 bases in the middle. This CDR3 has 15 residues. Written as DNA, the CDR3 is TGTGCCATCAGTGAGTCGGAACACACGAACAATGAGCAGTTCTTC. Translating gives CAISESEHTNNEQFF.

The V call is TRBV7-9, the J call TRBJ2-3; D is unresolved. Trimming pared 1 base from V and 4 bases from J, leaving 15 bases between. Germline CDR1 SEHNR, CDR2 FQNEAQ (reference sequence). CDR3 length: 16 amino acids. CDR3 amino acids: CASSLGQPSSADTQYF. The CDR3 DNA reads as TGTGCCAGCAGCTTAGGGCAGCCCTCGAGTGCAGATACGCAGTATTTT.

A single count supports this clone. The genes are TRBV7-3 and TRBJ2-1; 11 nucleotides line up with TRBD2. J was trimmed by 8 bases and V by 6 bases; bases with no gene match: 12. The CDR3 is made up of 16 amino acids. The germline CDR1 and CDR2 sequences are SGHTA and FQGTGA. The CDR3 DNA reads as TGTGCCAGCAGTTATTTCCTAGCGGGAGGAAAGGATGAGCAGTTCTTC. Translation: CASSYFLAGGKDEQFF.

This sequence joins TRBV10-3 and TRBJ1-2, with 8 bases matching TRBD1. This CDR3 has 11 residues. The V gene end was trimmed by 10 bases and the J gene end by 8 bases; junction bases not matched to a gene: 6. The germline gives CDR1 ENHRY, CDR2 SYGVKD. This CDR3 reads CATTGGGGYTF. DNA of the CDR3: TGTGCCACCACAGGGGGAGGAGGCTACACCTTC.

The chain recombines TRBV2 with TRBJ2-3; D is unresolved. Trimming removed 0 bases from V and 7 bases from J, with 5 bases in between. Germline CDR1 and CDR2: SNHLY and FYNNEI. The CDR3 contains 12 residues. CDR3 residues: CASSEARYTQYF. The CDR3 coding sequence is TGTGCCAGCAGTGAAGCGCGGTATACGCAGTATTTT.

The CDR3 is CASSLGVQGYGYTF. CDR3 coding DNA: TGTGCCAGCAGTTTAGGCGTTCAGGGCTATGGCTACACCTTC. This chain links TRBV28 with TRBJ1-2, with a weak D call TRBD1 (5 bases). Germline CDR1 reads MDHEN; CDR2 reads SYDVKM. Trimming took off 2 bases at V and 4 bases at J, with 11 bases between the two ends. The CDR3 has 14 amino acids.

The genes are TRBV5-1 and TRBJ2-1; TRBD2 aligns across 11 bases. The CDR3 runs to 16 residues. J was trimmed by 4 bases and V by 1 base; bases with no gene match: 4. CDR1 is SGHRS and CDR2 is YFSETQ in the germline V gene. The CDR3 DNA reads TGCGCCAGCAGCTTGCGGACTAGCGGGTTTTACAATGAGCAGTTCTTC. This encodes CASSLRTSGFYNEQFF. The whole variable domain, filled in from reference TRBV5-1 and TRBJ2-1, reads KAGVTQTPRYLIKTRGQQVTLSCSPISGHRSVSWYQQTPGQGLQFLFEYFSETQRNKGNFPGRFSGRQFSNSRSEMNVSTLELGDSALYLCASSLRTSGFYNEQFFGPGTRLTVL.

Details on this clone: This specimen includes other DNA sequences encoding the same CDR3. The CDR3 loop reads CATSDSGRNNEQFF. The DNA of the CDR3 is TGTGCCACCAGTGATAGCGGGAGAAACAATGAGCAGTTCTTC. J is TRBJ2-1 and V is TRBV24-1, with 8 nucleotides matching TRBD2. CDR3 length: 14 residues. Germline assignment: CDR1 KGHDR and CDR2 SFDVKD. J gave up 5 bases and V 3 bases, and 2 bases lay outside the gene matches.